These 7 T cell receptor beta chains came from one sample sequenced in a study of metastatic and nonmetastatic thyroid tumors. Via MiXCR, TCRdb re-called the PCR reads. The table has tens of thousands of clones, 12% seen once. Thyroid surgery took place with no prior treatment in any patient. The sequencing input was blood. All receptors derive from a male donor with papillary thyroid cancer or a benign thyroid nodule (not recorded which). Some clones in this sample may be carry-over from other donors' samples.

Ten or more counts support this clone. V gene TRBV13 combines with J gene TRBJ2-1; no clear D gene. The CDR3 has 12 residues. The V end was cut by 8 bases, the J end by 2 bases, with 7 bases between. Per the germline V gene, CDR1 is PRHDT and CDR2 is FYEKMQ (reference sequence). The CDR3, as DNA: TGTGCCAGCGGGATCACCTACAATGAGCAGTTCTTC. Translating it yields CASGITYNEQFF.

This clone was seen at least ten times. As DNA, the CDR3 is TGTGCCAGTCGAACAGGGGGAGGAAGCTACGAGCAGTACTTC. Protein sequence: CASRTGGGSYEQYF. This chain joins TRBV19 and TRBJ2-7, with 8 nucleotides matching TRBD1. This CDR3 comprises 14 residues. CDR1 and CDR2 from the germline V gene are LNHDA and SQIVND (reference sequence). The V gene end was trimmed by 8 bases and the J gene end by 3 bases; junction bases not matched to a gene: 9.

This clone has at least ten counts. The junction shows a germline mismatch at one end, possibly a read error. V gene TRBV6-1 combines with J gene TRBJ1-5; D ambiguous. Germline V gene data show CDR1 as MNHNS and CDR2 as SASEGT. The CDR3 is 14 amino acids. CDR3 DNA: TGTGTCAGCAGTACCACAGATAGCAATCAGCCCCAGCATTTT. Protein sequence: CVSSTTDSNQPQHF.

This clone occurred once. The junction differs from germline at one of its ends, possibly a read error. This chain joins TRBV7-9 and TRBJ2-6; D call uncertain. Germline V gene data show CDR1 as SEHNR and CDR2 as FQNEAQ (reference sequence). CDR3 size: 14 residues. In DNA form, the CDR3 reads TGTGCCAGCAGCTTAACCTCTGGGGTCAACGTCCTGACTTTC. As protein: CASSLTSGVNVLTF.

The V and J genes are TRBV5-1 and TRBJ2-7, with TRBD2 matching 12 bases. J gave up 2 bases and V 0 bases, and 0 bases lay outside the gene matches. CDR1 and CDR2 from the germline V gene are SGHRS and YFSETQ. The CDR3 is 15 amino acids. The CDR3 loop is CASSLGTSGTYEQYF. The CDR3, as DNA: TGCGCCAGCAGCTTGGGGACTAGCGGGACCTACGAGCAGTACTTC.

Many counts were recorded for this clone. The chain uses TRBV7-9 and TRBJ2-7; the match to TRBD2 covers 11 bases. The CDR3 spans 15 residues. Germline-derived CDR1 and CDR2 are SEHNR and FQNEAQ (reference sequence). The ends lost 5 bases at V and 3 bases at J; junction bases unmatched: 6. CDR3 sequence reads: CASSPRTSGYYEQYF. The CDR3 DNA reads TGTGCCAGCAGCCCCCGGACTAGCGGGTACTACGAGCAGTACTTC.

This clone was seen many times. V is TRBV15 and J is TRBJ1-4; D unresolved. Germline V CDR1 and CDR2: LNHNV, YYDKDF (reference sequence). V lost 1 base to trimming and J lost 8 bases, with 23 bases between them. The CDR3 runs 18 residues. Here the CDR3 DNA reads TGTGCCACCAGCAGAGCCGCTGCTGGGAGGGAACGAGGAGAAAAACTGTTTTTT. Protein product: CATSRAAAGRERGEKLFF.